Listed below are T cell receptor beta chains from one sample, sequenced in a study of cytomegalovirus exposure and HLA in healthy donors. Libraries were prepared by immunoSEQ multiplex PCR; TCRdb keeps only in-frame clonotypes and omits some of them. Here the sample spans about 360,000 clones, 86% being singletons. The sequencing sample was made of PBMCs. The receptors stem from a young woman in good health and CMV-seronegative. Both conserved end residues are part of each CDR3. Each record gives: D gene, clone size, V gene, J gene, CDR3 protein, CDR3 DNA. D genes are given only for firm matches. Size is stated for part of the rows, as once, few or many counts, or as a class when the clone is expanded.

-	-	TRBV6-5	TRBJ1-2	CASSYERTNYGYTF	TGTGCCAGCAGTTACGAGCGGACTAACTATGGCTACACCTTC
-	-	TRBV4-2	TRBJ2-3	CASSQGSPRGSTDTQYF	TGTGCCAGCAGCCAAGGTTCCCCCAGGGGTAGCACAGATACGCAGTATTTT
-	-	TRBV30	TRBJ2-7	CAWTEGYEQYF	TGTGCCTGGACGGAGGGCTACGAGCAGTACTTC
-	-	TRBV28	TRBJ2-1	CASSYFNEQFF	TGTGCCAGCAGTTACTTTAATGAGCAGTTCTTC
-	few	TRBV29-1	TRBJ1-1	CSVGMAGTEAFF	TGCAGCGTTGGCATGGCGGGCACTGAAGCTTTCTTT
-	few	TRBV4-2	TRBJ1-2	CASSEDGANYGYTF	TGTGCCAGCAGCGAAGACGGAGCTAACTATGGCTACACCTTC
-	-	TRBV2	TRBJ1-3	CASSEAGEGNTIYF	TGTGCCAGCAGTGAGGCGGGCGAAGGAAACACCATATATTTT
-	-	TRBV29-1	TRBJ2-3	CSVEKGGRRPYTQYF	TGCAGCGTTGAGAAGGGGGGGCGGCGGCCTTATACGCAGTATTTT
TRBD2	-	TRBV9	TRBJ2-7	CASSEGPGGGYEQYF	TGTGCCAGCAGCGAGGGCCCGGGAGGTGGCTACGAGCAGTACTTC
TRBD2	-	TRBV6-1	TRBJ2-7	CASSGSSGGAYEQYF	TGTGCCAGCAGTGGGTCTAGCGGGGGGGCCTACGAGCAGTACTTC
-	-	TRBV30	TRBJ1-1	CAWMSYRVMNTEAFF	TGTGCCTGGATGAGTTACAGAGTTATGAACACTGAAGCTTTCTTT
-	-	TRBV13	TRBJ2-3	CASRARSTDTQYF	TGTGCCAGCAGGGCGAGGAGCACAGATACGCAGTATTTT
-	-	TRBV5-1	TRBJ1-1	CASRKDGAPGTEAFF	TGCGCCAGCAGAAAGGATGGGGCGCCGGGCACTGAAGCTTTCTTT
TRBD1	-	TRBV5-1	TRBJ2-5	CASSPAPGTAEETQYF	TGCGCCAGCAGCCCTGCACCCGGGACAGCGGAAGAGACCCAGTACTTC
TRBD1	-	TRBV10-2	TRBJ1-5	CASQTTGDGQPQHF	TGCGCCAGTCAGACTACAGGGGATGGGCAGCCCCAGCATTTT
TRBD1	-	TRBV7-6	TRBJ1-1	CASRSKDRANTEAFF	TGTGCCAGCAGATCGAAAGACAGGGCGAACACTGAAGCTTTCTTT
TRBD1	-	TRBV29-1	TRBJ1-1	CSVGDSLSTEAFF	TGCAGCGTGGGGGACAGTTTAAGCACTGAAGCTTTCTTT
TRBD1	once	TRBV4-1	TRBJ1-4	CASSQGQGTNEKLFF	TGCGCCAGCAGCCAAGGACAGGGAACTAATGAAAAACTGTTTTTT
TRBD2	-	TRBV27	TRBJ2-1	CASSSWVAGRLEQFF	TGTGCCAGCAGTTCGTGGGTAGCGGGGCGGCTGGAGCAGTTCTTC
-	-	TRBV27	TRBJ1-1	CASSLMGATEAFF	TGTGCCAGCAGTTTAATGGGGGCCACTGAAGCTTTCTTT